A selection of T cell receptor beta chains follows, all from one sample in a study of blood T cell repertoires in COVID-19. The table came from immunoSEQ multiplex PCR; TCRdb's copy has only in-frame clones and leaves some out. The sample holds tens of thousands of clones; 80% to 90% are singletons and the top ten take approximately 10%. Sequencing was carried out using peripheral blood. The receptors stem from a man at least 80 years old with acute or convalescent COVID-19. The CDR3 runs from the conserved cysteine through the conserved F or W. A D gene is named only where the DNA matches it firmly. Size tells how often a clone was seen (once, few, many) or the class of an expanded clone, and some rows leave it out.

d_call	v_call	cdr3_length	clone_size	j_call	cdr3_aa	cdr3_nt
.	TRBV30	14	.	TRBJ1-5	CAWSSPGIGEPQHF	TGTGCCTGGAGCTCTCCGGGCATCGGGGAGCCCCAGCATTTT
TRBD1	TRBV3-1/TRBV3-2	15	.	TRBJ2-1	CASSEGQGSYNEQFF	TGTGCCAGCAGCGAAGGACAGGGATCCTACAATGAGCAGTTCTTC
TRBD2	TRBV3-1/TRBV3-2	16	.	TRBJ2-3	CASSRAGGRSTDTQYF	TGTGCCAGCAGCCGAGCCGGGGGGAGAAGCACAGATACGCAGTATTTT
.	TRBV11-2	14	.	TRBJ1-2	CASSSTQGIAGYTF	TGTGCCAGCAGCTCGACGCAGGGGATTGCTGGCTACACCTTC
TRBD1	TRBV2	13	.	TRBJ2-7	CASGGQGIGEQYF	TGTGCCAGCGGCGGACAGGGGATCGGGGAGCAGTACTTC
.	TRBV29-1	12	.	TRBJ2-7	CSALLGVGEQYF	TGCAGCGCGCTTCTGGGAGTAGGCGAGCAGTACTTC
.	TRBV24-1	17	.	TRBJ2-3	CATSDPRGAGNTDTQYF	TGTGCCACCAGTGACCCCCGAGGGGCGGGGAACACAGATACGCAGTATTTT
.	TRBV6-5	14	.	TRBJ1-1	CASRPSAGGTEAFF	TGTGCCAGCAGACCTTCCGCGGGGGGCACTGAAGCTTTCTTT
TRBD1	TRBV23-1	15	.	TRBJ2-7	CANSGTGGFSYEQYF	TGCGCCAACTCCGGGACAGGGGGCTTCTCCTACGAGCAGTACTTC
TRBD1	TRBV28	14	.	TRBJ1-4	CASSPQGVDEKLFF	TGTGCCAGCAGTCCACAGGGGGTGGATGAAAAACTGTTTTTT
.	TRBV5-1	14	.	TRBJ1-1	CASSSDRMNTEAFF	TGCGCCAGCAGCTCAGACAGGATGAACACTGAAGCTTTCTTT
TRBD1	TRBV11-1	16	.	TRBJ1-6	CASSQTTGTGQPPLHF	TGTGCCAGCAGCCAGACGACCGGGACAGGTCAACCACCCCTCCACTTT
.	TRBV7-9	15	.	TRBJ2-2	CASSLRALNTGELFF	TGTGCCAGCAGCTTGCGGGCTTTGAACACCGGGGAGCTGTTTTTT
.	TRBV6-5	12	once	TRBJ2-1	CASSYRGNEQFF	TGTGCCAGCAGTTACCGGGGAAATGAGCAGTTCTTC
TRBD2	TRBV7-8	17	.	TRBJ2-1	CASSLGWTSGQGNEQFF	TGTGCCAGCAGCTTAGGATGGACTAGCGGTCAGGGAAATGAGCAGTTCTTC
.	TRBV6-5	14	.	TRBJ2-2	CASSYWRDTGELFF	TGTGCCAGCAGTTACTGGCGGGACACCGGGGAGCTGTTTTTT
.	TRBV3-1/TRBV3-2	15	.	TRBJ2-1	CASSQDWAGANEQFF	TGTGCCAGCAGCCAAGATTGGGCAGGGGCTAATGAGCAGTTCTTC
.	TRBV6-1	11	.	TRBJ1-6	CASSENSALHF	TGTGCCAGCAGTGAAAATAGTGCCCTCCACTTT
.	TRBV2	14	.	TRBJ1-4	CASSTGLAGEKLFF	TGTGCCAGCAGTACAGGGTTGGCAGGGGAGAAACTGTTTTTT
.	TRBV2	13	.	TRBJ1-1	CASSEYGLAEAFF	TGTGCCAGCAGTGAATACGGGTTGGCTGAAGCTTTCTTT
TRBD1	TRBV18	14	.	TRBJ1-4	CASSPQGAREKLFF	TGTGCCAGCTCACCTCAGGGGGCGCGTGAAAAACTGTTTTTT
TRBD1	TRBV19	15	few	TRBJ1-2	CASSFRDRANYGYTF	TGTGCCAGTAGTTTCCGGGACAGGGCTAACTATGGCTACACCTTC
TRBD1	TRBV27	16	.	TRBJ1-2	CASSSIRQGIDYGYTF	TGTGCCAGCAGTTCCATTAGACAGGGAATCGACTATGGCTACACCTTC
.	TRBV3-1/TRBV3-2	13	.	TRBJ1-1	CASSVTGNTEAFF	TGTGCCAGCAGCGTTACAGGGAACACTGAAGCTTTCTTT
.	TRBV29-1	16	.	TRBJ2-3	CSVEDPLTGRTDTQYF	TGCAGCGTTGAAGATCCCCTGACAGGTCGCACAGATACGCAGTATTTT
.	TRBV25-1	12	.	TRBJ2-2	CASSSHTGELFF	TGTGCCAGCAGTTCTCACACCGGGGAGCTGTTTTTT
TRBD1	TRBV5-1	16	.	TRBJ2-1	CASSLVRQGRGNEQFF	TGCGCCAGCAGCTTAGTCCGACAGGGGAGAGGAAATGAGCAGTTCTTC
TRBD1	TRBV6-4	16	.	TRBJ2-5	CASTWTGDGPQETQYF	TGTGCCAGCACTTGGACAGGAGACGGACCCCAAGAGACCCAGTACTTC
TRBD2	TRBV11-2	14	.	TRBJ2-1	CASSLAGGRNEQFF	TGTGCCAGCAGCTTGGCGGGAGGACGCAATGAGCAGTTCTTC
TRBD1	TRBV7-8	16	once	TRBJ1-6	CASSLEGQDLNSPLHF	TGTGCCAGCAGCTTAGAGGGACAGGATCTGAATTCACCCCTCCACTTT
.	TRBV5-1	15	.	TRBJ2-7	CASSLATDIYYEQYF	TGCGCCAGCAGCTTGGCCACGGACATATACTACGAGCAGTACTTC
.	TRBV6-5	10	.	TRBJ2-7	CASFGTKQYF	TGTGCCAGCTTCGGGACAAAGCAGTACTTC
.	TRBV5-6	17	.	TRBJ2-2	CASSLAMDLPNTGELFF	TGTGCCAGCAGCTTGGCCATGGACTTACCTAACACCGGGGAGCTGTTTTTT
.	TRBV18	14	.	TRBJ1-1	CASSPSEGNTEAFF	TGTGCCAGCTCACCCTCGGAGGGGAACACTGAAGCTTTCTTT
.	TRBV27	16	.	TRBJ2-7	CASSPNGGWITYEQYF	TGTGCCAGCAGCCCTAATGGAGGTTGGATAACCTACGAGCAGTACTTC
.	TRBV5-1	14	.	TRBJ1-2	CASSFAIGDYGYTF	TGCGCCAGCAGCTTTGCGATAGGGGACTATGGCTACACCTTC